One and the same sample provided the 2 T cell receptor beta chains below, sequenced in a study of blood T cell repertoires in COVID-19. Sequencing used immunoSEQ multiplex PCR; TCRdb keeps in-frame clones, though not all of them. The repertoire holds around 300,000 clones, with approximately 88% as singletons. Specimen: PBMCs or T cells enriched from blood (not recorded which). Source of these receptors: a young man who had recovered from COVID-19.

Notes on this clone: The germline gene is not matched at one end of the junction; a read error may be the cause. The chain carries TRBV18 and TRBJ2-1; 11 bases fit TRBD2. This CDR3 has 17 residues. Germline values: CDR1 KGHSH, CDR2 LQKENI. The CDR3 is CASSPPGSGGAYNEQFF. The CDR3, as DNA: TGTGCCAGCTCACCTCCCGGTAGCGGGGGGGCCTATAATGAGCAGTTCTTC.

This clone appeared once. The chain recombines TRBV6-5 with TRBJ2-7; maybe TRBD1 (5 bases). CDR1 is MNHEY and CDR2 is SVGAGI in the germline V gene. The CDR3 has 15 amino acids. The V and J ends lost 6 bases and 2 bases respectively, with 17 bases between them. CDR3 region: CASSAQTVSPYEQYF. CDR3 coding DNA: TGTGCCAGCAGCGCCCAGACAGTGAGTCCCTACGAGCAGTACTTC.